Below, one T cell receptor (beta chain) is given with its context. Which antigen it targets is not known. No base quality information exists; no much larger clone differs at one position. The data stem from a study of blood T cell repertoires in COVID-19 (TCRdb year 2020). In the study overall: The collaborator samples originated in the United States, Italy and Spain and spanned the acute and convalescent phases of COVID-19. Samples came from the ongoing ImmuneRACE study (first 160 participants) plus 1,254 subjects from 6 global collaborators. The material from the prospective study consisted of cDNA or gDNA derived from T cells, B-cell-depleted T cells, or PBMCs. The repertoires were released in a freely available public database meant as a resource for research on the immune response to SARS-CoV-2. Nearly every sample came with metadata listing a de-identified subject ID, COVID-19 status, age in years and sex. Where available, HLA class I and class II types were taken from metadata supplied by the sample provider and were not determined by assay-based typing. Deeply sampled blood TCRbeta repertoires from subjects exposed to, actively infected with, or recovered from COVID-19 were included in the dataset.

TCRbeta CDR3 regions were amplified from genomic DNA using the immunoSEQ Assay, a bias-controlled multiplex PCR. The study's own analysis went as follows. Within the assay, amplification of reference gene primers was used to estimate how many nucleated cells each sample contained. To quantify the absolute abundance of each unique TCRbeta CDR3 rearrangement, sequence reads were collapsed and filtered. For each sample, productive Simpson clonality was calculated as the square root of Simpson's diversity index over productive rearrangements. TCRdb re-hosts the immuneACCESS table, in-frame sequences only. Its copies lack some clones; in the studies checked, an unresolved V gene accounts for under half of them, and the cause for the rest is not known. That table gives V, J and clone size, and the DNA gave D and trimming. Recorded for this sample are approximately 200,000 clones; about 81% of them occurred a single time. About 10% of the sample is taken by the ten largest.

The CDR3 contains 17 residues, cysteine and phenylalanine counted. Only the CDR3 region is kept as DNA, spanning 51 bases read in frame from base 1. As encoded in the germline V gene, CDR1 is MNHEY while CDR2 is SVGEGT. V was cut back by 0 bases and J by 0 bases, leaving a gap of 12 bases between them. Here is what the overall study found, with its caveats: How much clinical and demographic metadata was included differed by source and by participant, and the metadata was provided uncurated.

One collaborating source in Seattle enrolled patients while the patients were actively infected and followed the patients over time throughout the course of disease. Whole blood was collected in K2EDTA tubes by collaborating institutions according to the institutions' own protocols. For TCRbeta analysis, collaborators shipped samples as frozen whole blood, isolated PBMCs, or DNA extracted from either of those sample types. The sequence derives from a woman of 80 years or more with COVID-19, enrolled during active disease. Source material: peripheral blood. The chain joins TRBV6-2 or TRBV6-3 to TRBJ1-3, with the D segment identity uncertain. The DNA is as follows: TGTGCCAGCAGTTACTCAGGAGCTACCTACTCTGGAAACACCATATATTTT. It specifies CASSYSGATYSGNTIYF.